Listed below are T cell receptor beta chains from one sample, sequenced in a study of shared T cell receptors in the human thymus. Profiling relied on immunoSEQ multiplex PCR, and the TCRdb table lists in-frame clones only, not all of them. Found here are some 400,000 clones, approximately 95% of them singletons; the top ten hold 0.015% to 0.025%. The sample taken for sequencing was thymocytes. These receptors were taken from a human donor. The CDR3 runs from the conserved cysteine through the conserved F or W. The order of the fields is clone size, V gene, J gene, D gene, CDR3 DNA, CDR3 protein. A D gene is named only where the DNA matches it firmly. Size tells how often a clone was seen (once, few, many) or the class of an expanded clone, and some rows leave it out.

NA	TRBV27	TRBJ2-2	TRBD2	TGTGCCAGCGGTCGACTAGCGGGTTCGAACACCGGGGAGCTGTTTTTT	CASGRLAGSNTGELFF
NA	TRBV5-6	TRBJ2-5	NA	TGTGCCAGCAGCTCCTGGACTCAAAAAGAGACCCAGTACTTC	CASSSWTQKETQYF
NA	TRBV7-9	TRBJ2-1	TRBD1	TGTGCCAGCAGCTCGACAGGGGGCGAGTCCTACAATGAGCAGTTCTTC	CASSSTGGESYNEQFF
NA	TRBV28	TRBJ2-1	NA	TGTGCCAGCCGGACAGTCAATGAGCAGTTCTTC	CASRTVNEQFF
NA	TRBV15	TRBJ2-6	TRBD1	TGTGCCACCAGCAGACGACAGGGTAGCTCTGGGGCCAACGTCCTGACTTTC	CATSRRQGSSGANVLTF
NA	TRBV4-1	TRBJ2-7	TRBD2	TGCGCCAGCAGCCCGTATAGAAGCGGGACTCGATCCTACGAGCAGTACTTC	CASSPYRSGTRSYEQYF
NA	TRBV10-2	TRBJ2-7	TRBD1	TGCGCCAGCAGTGACCCGAGTCGGGACAGGGGGATTATGCAGTACTTC	CASSDPSRDRGIMQYF
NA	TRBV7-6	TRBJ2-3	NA	TGTGCCACCCTCAGAGGGCCAGGGGGGGTGGCAGATACGCAGTATTTT	CATLRGPGGVADTQYF
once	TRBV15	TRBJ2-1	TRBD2	TGTGCCACCAGCAGACGAGGGCTAGCGGTGTACAATGAGCAGTTCTTC	CATSRRGLAVYNEQFF
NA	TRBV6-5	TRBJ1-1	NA	TGTGCCAGCAGTTACTCGATAGCGGGGATGAACACTGAAGCTTTCTTT	CASSYSIAGMNTEAFF
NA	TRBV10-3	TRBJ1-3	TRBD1	TGTGCCACCGCCGGACAGGCAAACTCTGGAAACACCATATATTTT	CATAGQANSGNTIYF
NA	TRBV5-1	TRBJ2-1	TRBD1	TGCGCCAGCAGCTTGGCAAGGGACAGGGGGCAATCCTACAATGAGCAGTTCTTC	CASSLARDRGQSYNEQFF
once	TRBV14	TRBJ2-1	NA	TGTGCCAGCAGCCATACCGGGACCCGCGAGGCCAATGAGCAGTTCTTC	CASSHTGTREANEQFF
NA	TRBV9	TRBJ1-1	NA	TGTGCCAGCAGCCCCCGGAGGAACACTGAAGCTTTCTTT	CASSPRRNTEAFF